This TCR beta chain is from a study of cytomegalovirus exposure and HLA in healthy donors. The germline V gene encodes CDR1 SGHRS and CDR2 YFSETQ. The CDR3 length is 16 residues. Researchers ran the PCR with 60 Vbeta and 13 Jbeta primers. Some clones are missing from TCRdb's copy, which holds only in-frame ones; the method was immunoSEQ multiplex PCR. The sample lists about 43,000 clones; around 77% were seen once. This clone came up once. The J gene is TRBJ2-5, the V gene TRBV5-1, with 13 bases matching TRBD2. The J call is doubtful: the DNA matches TRBJ2-7 better. The sequence was obtained from a man under 40 in good health and CMV-seronegative. The sample comprised PBMCs. CDR3 coding DNA: TGCGCCAGCAGCTTTTTGAGGACTAGCGGGAGCTACGAGCAGTACTTC. Protein: CASSFLRTSGSYEQYF.